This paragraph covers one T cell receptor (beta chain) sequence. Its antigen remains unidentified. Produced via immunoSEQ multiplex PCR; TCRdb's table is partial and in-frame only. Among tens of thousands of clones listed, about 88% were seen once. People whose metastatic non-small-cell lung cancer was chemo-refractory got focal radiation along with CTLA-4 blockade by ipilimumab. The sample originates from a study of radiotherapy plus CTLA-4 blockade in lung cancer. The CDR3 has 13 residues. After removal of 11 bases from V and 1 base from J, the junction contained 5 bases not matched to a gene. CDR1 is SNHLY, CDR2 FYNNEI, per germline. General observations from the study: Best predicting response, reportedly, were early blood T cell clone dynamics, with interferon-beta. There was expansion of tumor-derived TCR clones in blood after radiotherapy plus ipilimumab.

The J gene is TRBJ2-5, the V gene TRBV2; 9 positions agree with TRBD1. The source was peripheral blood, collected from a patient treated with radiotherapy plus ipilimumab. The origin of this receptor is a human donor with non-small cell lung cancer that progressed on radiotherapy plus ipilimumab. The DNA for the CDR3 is TGTGCCGTGGGACAGGGACGCCAAGAGACCCAGTACTTC. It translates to CAVGQGRQETQYF.